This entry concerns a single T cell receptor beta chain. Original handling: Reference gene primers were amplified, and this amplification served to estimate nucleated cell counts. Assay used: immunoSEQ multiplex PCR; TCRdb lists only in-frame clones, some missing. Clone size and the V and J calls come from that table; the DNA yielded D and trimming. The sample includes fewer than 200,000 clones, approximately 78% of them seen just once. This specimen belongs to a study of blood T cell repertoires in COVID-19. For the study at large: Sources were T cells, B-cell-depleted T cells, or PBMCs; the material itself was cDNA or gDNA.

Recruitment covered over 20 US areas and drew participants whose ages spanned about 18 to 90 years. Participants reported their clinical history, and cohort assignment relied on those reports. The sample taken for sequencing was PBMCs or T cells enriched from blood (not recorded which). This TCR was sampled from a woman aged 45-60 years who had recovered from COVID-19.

The CDR3 nucleotides read TGTGCCAGCAGTTCGTCCAGGGGATCGGACCCTATCGGATATACGCAGTATTTT. It yields the protein CASSSSRGSDPIGYTQYF. The chain carries TRBV27 and TRBJ2-3; D perhaps matches TRBD1 (6 bases). The CDR3 has 18 residues. Germline V gene data show CDR1 as MNHEY and CDR2 as SMNVEV (reference sequence). Trimming shortened V by 4 bases and J by 7 bases, and 27 bases separated the two germline ends.